In its sample, the clone carrying this TCR beta chain was seen a few times. This sample was included in a study of blood T cell repertoires in COVID-19. V dropped 5 bases and J dropped 5 bases, with 16 bases sitting between them. The CDR3 length is 15 residues. Germline loops: CDR1 SGHTA, CDR2 FQGNSA. In the original processing: Using reference gene primer amplification, nucleated cell counts were estimated. TCRdb's table, derived via immunoSEQ multiplex PCR, lists solely in-frame clones and lacks some. V, J and clone size reflect that table, while D and trimming were determined from the DNA. Of over 200,000 clones in the sample, around 89% were seen once.

Sequences were obtained from PBMCs or T cells enriched from blood (not recorded which). V gene TRBV7-2 combines with J gene TRBJ1-5, with a tentative D call TRBD1 (5 bases). The TCR was taken from a woman between 35 and 50 years old with acute COVID-19. CDR3 in amino acids: CASSPPGGDYQPQHF. The CDR3 DNA is TGTGCCAGCAGCCCCCCCGGGGGGGATTATCAGCCCCAGCATTTT.